The clone carrying this T cell receptor (beta chain) was seen only once. The antigen is unknown. Terminally differentiated effector memory CD45RA+ cells were left out of the naive CD8 fraction, which was CD45RO-negative and positively selected for CCR7. Donors, healthy HIV-negative adults, lacked recent acute infections or vaccinations. This record belongs to a study of shared clonotypes between healthy human individuals. About the research overall: CD4 naive and CD4 memory each took three plates per donor, while CD8 naive took two and CD8 memory one.

Measured with immunoSEQ multiplex PCR; TCRdb has only the in-frame clones, and not every one. The sample lists roughly 550,000 clones, around 95% occurring once. The CDR3 covers 15 residues. Germline V gene data show CDR1 as SGDLS and CDR2 as YYNGEE. Deletions cut 4 bases from V and 4 bases from J, with 14 bases between. Study results and limitations: A limitation of the genetic and exposure-history diversity represented arose from few donors.

The gene calls are TRBV9 and TRBJ1-4; maybe TRBD1 (5 bases). Source material: naive CD8+ T cells sorted from blood. This clonotype was sampled from a woman under 40 in good health. This chain's CDR3 is CASSTRLGLNEKLFF. CDR3 DNA: TGTGCCAGCAGCACCCGTTTGGGGCTTAATGAAAAACTGTTTTTT.